The entry below gives a single T cell receptor beta chain sequence along with its context. The antigen is not known. Assay used: immunoSEQ multiplex PCR; TCRdb lists only in-frame clones, some missing. The sample includes some 20,000 clones, approximately 79% of them seen just once. This entry belongs to a study of neoadjuvant nivolumab and ipilimumab in lung cancer. Study observations and caveats: Compared with tumor-adjacent uninvolved lung, resected tumors showed greater richness and clonality. Resected-tumor TCR richness correlated positively with pretherapy blood richness.

Germline loops: CDR1 GTSNPN, CDR2 SVGIG (reference sequence). The CDR3 has 13 amino acids. Trimming left V 0 bases short and J 7 bases short, with 10 bases between. The chain recombines TRBV30 with TRBJ1-3; D gene ambiguous. The sequencing here drew on tumor tissue, taken after neoadjuvant nivolumab, alone or with ipilimumab, at or shortly before surgery. The receptor comes from an adult with non-small cell lung cancer. CDR3 nucleotide sequence: TGTGCCTGGAGTGTACCTCGCCGGAACACCATATATTTT. Residues: CAWSVPRRNTIYF. The full variable domain, in which reference TRBV30 and TRBJ1-3 provide the parts outside the CDR3, is SQTIHQWPATLVQPVGSPLSLECTVEGTSNPNLYWYRQAAGRGLQLLFYSVGIGQISSEVPQNLSASRPQDRQFILSSKKLLLSDSGFYLCAWSVPRRNTIYFGEGSWLTVV.